This T cell receptor (beta chain) was sequenced for a study of identical twins. Overall study findings and caveats: Out-of-frame TCR alpha sharing observed in monozygotic twins exceeded model estimates.

Template switching, a step in the protocol, added a universal primer site, and cDNA carried unique molecular identifiers. TCRdb re-called the 5' RACE reads through MiXCR, storing one row per CDR3 protein. Here the sample spans 550,000 to 800,000 distinct CDR3 sequences, 7.1% being singletons. The germline gives CDR1 SEHNR, CDR2 FQNEAQ (reference sequence). CDR3 length: 12 residues. Trimming stripped 1 base from V and 7 bases from J, with 8 bases between. This clonotype was observed a few times. Its specificity is not known. These same records also appear under a second study, on yellow fever vaccine responses in identical twins.

This receptor was taken from a woman between 18 and 30 years old in good health. V usage is TRBV7-9 and J usage is TRBJ2-7, with D uncertain. Sequenced material: PBMCs. As DNA, the CDR3 is TGTGCCAGCAGCTTAGAACAAGGGGAGCAGTACGTC. It encodes CASSLEQGEQYV.